This paragraph covers one TCR beta chain sequence. The sample belongs to a study of blood T cell repertoires in COVID-19. V shed 0 bases, J shed 0 bases, and the junction held 6 bases outside the gene matches. The CDR3 loop spans 16 amino acids. Germline loops: CDR1 GTSNPN, CDR2 SVGIG (reference sequence). The table came from immunoSEQ multiplex PCR; TCRdb's copy has only in-frame clones and leaves some out. The profile covers some 200,000 clones, with 80% to 95% appearing a single time and around 0.5% taken by the ten largest. This clonotype was sampled from a middle-aged man with acute or convalescent COVID-19. This rearrangement joins TRBV30 to TRBJ2-3; 7 bases fit TRBD2. The sample consisted of peripheral blood. The CDR3 sequence: CAWSVAVAGSTDTQYF. The DNA for the CDR3 is TGTGCCTGGAGTGTAGCGGTAGCGGGCAGCACAGATACGCAGTATTTT.